These T cell receptor beta chains were read from a single sample in a study of T cells expressing NK-cell markers. Following a re-call of the 5' RACE reads, TCRdb has one entry per CDR3 protein and lacks DNA. This table lists about 430,000 distinct CDR3 sequences. Sequencing was performed on blood T cells: a sorted CD56 or NKG2C T cell subset, CD4+ or CD8+ T cells, or bulk PBMC T cells (not recorded which). These receptors were collected from a woman between 45 and 65 years old in good health. Each CDR3 is given with its conserved first and last residue.

V,length,J,CDR3
TRBV6-1,13,TRBJ2-1,CASTPTVDNEQFF
TRBV11-2,14,TRBJ2-3,CASKGTDHDYTQYF
TRBV2,15,TRBJ2-1,CASKGGTSWYNEQFF
TRBV24-1,16,TRBJ2-3,CATSDPGGGRTDTQYF
TRBV11-3,16,TRBJ2-1,CASSLESASGTNEQFF
TRBV7-3,15,TRBJ2-5,CASSLSDGGTETQYF
TRBV5-1,16,TRBJ1-1,CASSLAGSRLGTEAFF
TRBV24-1,13,TRBJ1-2,CATSDSGLGGYTF
TRBV24-1,15,TRBJ1-5,CATSDGPGANQPQHF
TRBV20-1,15,TRBJ2-3,CSARDATTITDTQYF
TRBV5-1,15,TRBJ2-3,CASSSYAEGADTQYF
TRBV27,13,TRBJ2-5,CASSIQGLETQYF
TRBV5-1,17,TRBJ2-1,CASSYSMTGGSYNEQFF
TRBV20-1,12,TRBJ2-5,CSAPLGLETQYF
TRBV11-1,13,TRBJ1-5,CASSLVAGGPQHF
TRBV12-3/TRBV12-4,14,TRBJ2-5,CASSLEDRGETQYF
TRBV29-1,14,TRBJ2-1,CSALVGLDYNEQFF
TRBV5-1,19,TRBJ2-2,CASSSWTGGVGPNTGELFF
TRBV6-7,13,TRBJ2-1,CASLQSSYNEQFF
TRBV20-1,16,TRBJ2-1,CSAPDGGGLSYNEQFF
TRBV6-1,15,TRBJ2-6,CASKTGGLGANVLTF
TRBV6-1,13,TRBJ1-6,CAEEGEGNSPLHF
TRBV20-1,14,TRBJ2-7,CSAMSGSVSYEQYF
TRBV15,14,TRBJ1-1,CATSRVGIGTEAFF
TRBV12-3/TRBV12-4,16,TRBJ2-2,CASSRSGIPNTGELFF
TRBV5-1,13,TRBJ1-1,CASSGRDNLLAFF
TRBV5-1,16,TRBJ2-3,CASSLPGPAGTDTQYF
TRBV10-3,14,TRBJ1-6,CAIRDRGIFSPLHF
TRBV3-1,16,TRBJ1-1,CASSQPGGGRNTEAFF
TRBV14,17,TRBJ2-1,CASSQGTGPGSYNEQFF
TRBV19,16,TRBJ2-1,CATSGTSGNLYNEQFF
TRBV29-1,13,TRBJ2-3,CSVSLVSTDTQYF
TRBV12-3/TRBV12-4,14,TRBJ1-4,CASSLSGANEKLFF
TRBV29-1,11,TRBJ2-7,CSVIQVGEQYF
TRBV10-2,14,TRBJ1-1,CASRLNRGGTEAFF
TRBV10-3,13,TRBJ2-3,CAISESTSGSLYF
TRBV7-9,14,TRBJ1-1,CASSLGTPNTEAFF
TRBV5-1,16,TRBJ1-4,CASSGQDSATNEKLFF
TRBV5-1,19,TRBJ2-2,CASSFFTSGSSWDTGELFF
TRBV10-2,17,TRBJ2-2,CASRTLLGRGSTGELFF
TRBV5-1,15,TRBJ2-2,CASSLRDGGAGELFF
TRBV11-3,12,TRBJ2-3,CASSSRFDTQYF
TRBV12-3/TRBV12-4,16,TRBJ2-3,CASTPPSGFGTDTQYF
TRBV10-3,16,TRBJ1-3,CAISESGLTAGNTIYF
TRBV5-5,17,TRBJ2-6,CASSLRQGLPGANVLTF
TRBV5-1,16,TRBJ2-3,CASSLGDREGTDTQYF
TRBV12-3/TRBV12-4,18,TRBJ2-2,CASSTQGLAGSGPGELFF
TRBV20-1,15,TRBJ2-1,CSAGPGTSGPVEQFF
TRBV4-2,18,TRBJ2-3,CASSTGIGTSMSTDTQYF
TRBV5-5,15,TRBJ2-1,CASSLTSGTHNEQFF
TRBV7-6,16,TRBJ2-2,CASSLEDSGLSGELFF